This entry lists 11 T cell receptor beta chains sequenced from one sample in a study of OX40 agonist ivuxolimab in advanced cancers. Assay used: immunoSEQ multiplex PCR; TCRdb lists only in-frame clones, some missing. The top ten clones hold 35% to 45% of a sample with about 20,000 clones, 70% to 90% of them seen once. The starting material was CD4+ or CD8+ T cells sorted from blood, obtained in a trial of the OX40 agonist ivuxolimab. The receptor set was obtained from an adult with an advanced solid tumor such as melanoma, head and neck, liver or kidney cancer.

The chain combines TRBV7-2 with TRBJ2-7; 9 bases map to TRBD2. The CDR3 extends over 18 amino acids. Germline V gene lookup returns CDR1 SGHTA and CDR2 FQGNSA. V dropped 4 bases and J dropped 0; count of bases not matched to a gene: 13. CDR3 in DNA: TGTGCCAGCAGCTATCGCGGGGGGGACAGCTATTTCTCCTACGAGCAGTACTTC. It yields the protein CASSYRGGDSYFSYEQYF.

This clone was recorded once. The chain employs TRBV29-1 and TRBJ1-1, with no clear D. CDR3 length: 14 residues. Germline CDR1 and CDR2: SQVTM and ANQGSEA. V lost 6 bases and J 1 base, leaving 15 bases between the germline ends. The CDR3 loop reads CSVAQPGRNTEAFF. In DNA form, the CDR3 reads TGCAGCGTCGCCCAACCGGGTAGGAACACTGAAGCTTTCTTT.

V is TRBV27 and J is TRBJ2-2, with TRBD1 identical over 8 bases. J gave up 3 bases and V 5 bases, and 8 bases lay outside the gene matches. Germline V lookup: CDR1 MNHEY, CDR2 SMNVEV (reference sequence). The CDR3 sequence is 16 residues long. This chain's CDR3 is CASSRIDRGYTGELFF. The CDR3 DNA follows: TGTGCCAGCAGTAGAATCGACAGGGGTTACACCGGGGAGCTGTTTTTT.

The chain employs TRBV30 and TRBJ2-7; D is perhaps TRBD2 (6 bases). V was cut by 5 bases and J by 4 bases, with 15 bases left in between. CDR1 GTSNPN and CDR2 SVGIG come from the germline V gene (reference sequence). The CDR3 contains 13 residues. CDR3 DNA sequence: TGTGCCTGGGGGTACTCTCGGGGGTACGAGCAGTACTTC. This codes for CAWGYSRGYEQYF.

The CDR3 nucleotides are TGTGCCAGCAGTTTCGGGGGGACCTACGAGCAGTACTTC. It encodes CASSFGGTYEQYF. V usage is TRBV28 and J usage is TRBJ2-7, with 7 bases identical to TRBD2. The J segment lost 2 bases and the V segment lost 3 bases, leaving 1 base of the junction unmatched. The CDR3 is made up of 13 amino acids. The germline gives CDR1 MDHEN, CDR2 SYDVKM.

V usage is TRBV6-6 and J usage is TRBJ1-2; D might be TRBD1 (5 bases). Deletions cut 0 bases from V and 6 bases from J, with 14 bases between. CDR3 length equals 15 residues. Germline values: CDR1 MNHNY, CDR2 SVGAGI (reference sequence). The CDR3 DNA reads as TGTGCCAGCAGTTACTCCCAGGGAGTAACCGATGGCTACACCTTC. This gives the protein CASSYSQGVTDGYTF.

The V call is TRBV21-1, the J call TRBJ2-7; the table's D call, TRBD1, was not checked against the DNA. TRBV21-1 is shown as a pseudogene. The length of the CDR3 is 15 residues. The CDR3 region has the DNA TGTGCCAGCGGGTCCCGGGACAGGGGCCCAGACGAGCAGTACTTC. Its protein product is CASGSRDRGPDEQYF.

The chain carries TRBV9 and TRBJ2-5, with TRBD2 as a possible D gene (5 bases). Germline CDR1 reads SGDLS; CDR2 reads YYNGEE. This CDR3 has 13 amino acids. The ends were cut back, 5 bases at V and 0 bases at J, with 8 bases in the middle. In nucleotides, the CDR3 is TGTGCCAGCAGAGAGACTAACCAAGAGACCCAGTACTTC. It yields the protein CASRETNQETQYF. Full variable domain (rest looked up from reference TRBV9 and TRBJ2-5): DSGVTQTPKHLITATGQRVTLRCSPRSGDLSVYWYQQSLDQGLQFLIQYYNGEERAKGNILERFSAQQFPDLHSELNLSSLELGDSALYFCASRETNQETQYFGPGTRLLVL.

The chain combines TRBV13 with TRBJ2-1; no clear D gene. Between the trimmed V and J ends, which lost 2 bases and 5 bases, there was a span of 4 bases. Germline V gene sequence: CDR1 PRHDT, CDR2 FYEKMQ (reference sequence). The CDR3 contains 12 residues. Here the CDR3 DNA reads TGTGCCAGCAGCTTAAGCAACAATGAGCAGTTCTTC. Encoded protein: CASSLSNNEQFF.

This sequence joins TRBV7-6 and TRBJ2-5; weak D call: TRBD1 (5 bases). This CDR3 has 12 residues. Between the trimmed V and J ends, which lost 5 bases and 4 bases, there was a span of 8 bases. The V gene's germline CDR1 is SGHVS and CDR2 FNYEAQ. This CDR3 is CASSPDTETQYF. In DNA, the CDR3 is TGTGCCAGCAGCCCGGACACAGAGACCCAGTACTTC.

The gene calls are TRBV7-2 and TRBJ1-3, with TRBD1 as a possible D gene (6 bases). Germline CDR1 is SGHTA and CDR2 is FQGNSA. Trimming removed 5 bases at V and 4 bases at J, with 18 bases between. The CDR3 is 16 amino acids. This chain's CDR3 is CASSAPRAGAGNTIYF. In DNA, the CDR3 is TGTGCCAGCAGCGCGCCCCGGGCAGGGGCAGGAAACACCATATATTTT.